Detailed here is one T cell receptor beta chain. The antigen is not known. The multiple sclerosis controls, all treatment-naive patients, had relapsing-remitting disease that was stable or active. CD8+ and CD4+ T cells were negatively isolated; TEMRA cells were FACS-enriched. This sample stems from a study of CD8 T cells in Susac syndrome. Study conclusions and caveats: TCR sequencing and HLA analysis covered a relatively small number of individuals.

An amount of RNA that ranged from 0.5 to 1 ug was reverse transcribed with random hexamers. Amplification of the TCR beta CDR3 was carried out by immunoSEQ multiplex PCR, which spanned a total of 54 Vbeta and 13 Jbeta segments. In TCRdb, the immunoSEQ multiplex PCR reads were re-called with MiXCR into one record per CDR3 protein. The sample yields 100,000 to 150,000 distinct CDR3 sequences, 75% to 90% seen once. The CDR3 consists of 15 residues. V was trimmed by 5 bases and J by 1 base, leaving 14 bases between them. CDR1 and CDR2 (germline): MDHEN, SYDVKM. What was sequenced was CD8+ T cells from PBMCs. The chain is built from TRBV28 and TRBJ2-5; weak D call: TRBD1 (6 bases). This sequence originates from a human donor with multiple sclerosis. The CDR3, as DNA: TGTGCCAGCAGTGAGGCAGGGGAACCCCAAGAGACCCAGTACTTC. It translates to CASSEAGEPQETQYF.